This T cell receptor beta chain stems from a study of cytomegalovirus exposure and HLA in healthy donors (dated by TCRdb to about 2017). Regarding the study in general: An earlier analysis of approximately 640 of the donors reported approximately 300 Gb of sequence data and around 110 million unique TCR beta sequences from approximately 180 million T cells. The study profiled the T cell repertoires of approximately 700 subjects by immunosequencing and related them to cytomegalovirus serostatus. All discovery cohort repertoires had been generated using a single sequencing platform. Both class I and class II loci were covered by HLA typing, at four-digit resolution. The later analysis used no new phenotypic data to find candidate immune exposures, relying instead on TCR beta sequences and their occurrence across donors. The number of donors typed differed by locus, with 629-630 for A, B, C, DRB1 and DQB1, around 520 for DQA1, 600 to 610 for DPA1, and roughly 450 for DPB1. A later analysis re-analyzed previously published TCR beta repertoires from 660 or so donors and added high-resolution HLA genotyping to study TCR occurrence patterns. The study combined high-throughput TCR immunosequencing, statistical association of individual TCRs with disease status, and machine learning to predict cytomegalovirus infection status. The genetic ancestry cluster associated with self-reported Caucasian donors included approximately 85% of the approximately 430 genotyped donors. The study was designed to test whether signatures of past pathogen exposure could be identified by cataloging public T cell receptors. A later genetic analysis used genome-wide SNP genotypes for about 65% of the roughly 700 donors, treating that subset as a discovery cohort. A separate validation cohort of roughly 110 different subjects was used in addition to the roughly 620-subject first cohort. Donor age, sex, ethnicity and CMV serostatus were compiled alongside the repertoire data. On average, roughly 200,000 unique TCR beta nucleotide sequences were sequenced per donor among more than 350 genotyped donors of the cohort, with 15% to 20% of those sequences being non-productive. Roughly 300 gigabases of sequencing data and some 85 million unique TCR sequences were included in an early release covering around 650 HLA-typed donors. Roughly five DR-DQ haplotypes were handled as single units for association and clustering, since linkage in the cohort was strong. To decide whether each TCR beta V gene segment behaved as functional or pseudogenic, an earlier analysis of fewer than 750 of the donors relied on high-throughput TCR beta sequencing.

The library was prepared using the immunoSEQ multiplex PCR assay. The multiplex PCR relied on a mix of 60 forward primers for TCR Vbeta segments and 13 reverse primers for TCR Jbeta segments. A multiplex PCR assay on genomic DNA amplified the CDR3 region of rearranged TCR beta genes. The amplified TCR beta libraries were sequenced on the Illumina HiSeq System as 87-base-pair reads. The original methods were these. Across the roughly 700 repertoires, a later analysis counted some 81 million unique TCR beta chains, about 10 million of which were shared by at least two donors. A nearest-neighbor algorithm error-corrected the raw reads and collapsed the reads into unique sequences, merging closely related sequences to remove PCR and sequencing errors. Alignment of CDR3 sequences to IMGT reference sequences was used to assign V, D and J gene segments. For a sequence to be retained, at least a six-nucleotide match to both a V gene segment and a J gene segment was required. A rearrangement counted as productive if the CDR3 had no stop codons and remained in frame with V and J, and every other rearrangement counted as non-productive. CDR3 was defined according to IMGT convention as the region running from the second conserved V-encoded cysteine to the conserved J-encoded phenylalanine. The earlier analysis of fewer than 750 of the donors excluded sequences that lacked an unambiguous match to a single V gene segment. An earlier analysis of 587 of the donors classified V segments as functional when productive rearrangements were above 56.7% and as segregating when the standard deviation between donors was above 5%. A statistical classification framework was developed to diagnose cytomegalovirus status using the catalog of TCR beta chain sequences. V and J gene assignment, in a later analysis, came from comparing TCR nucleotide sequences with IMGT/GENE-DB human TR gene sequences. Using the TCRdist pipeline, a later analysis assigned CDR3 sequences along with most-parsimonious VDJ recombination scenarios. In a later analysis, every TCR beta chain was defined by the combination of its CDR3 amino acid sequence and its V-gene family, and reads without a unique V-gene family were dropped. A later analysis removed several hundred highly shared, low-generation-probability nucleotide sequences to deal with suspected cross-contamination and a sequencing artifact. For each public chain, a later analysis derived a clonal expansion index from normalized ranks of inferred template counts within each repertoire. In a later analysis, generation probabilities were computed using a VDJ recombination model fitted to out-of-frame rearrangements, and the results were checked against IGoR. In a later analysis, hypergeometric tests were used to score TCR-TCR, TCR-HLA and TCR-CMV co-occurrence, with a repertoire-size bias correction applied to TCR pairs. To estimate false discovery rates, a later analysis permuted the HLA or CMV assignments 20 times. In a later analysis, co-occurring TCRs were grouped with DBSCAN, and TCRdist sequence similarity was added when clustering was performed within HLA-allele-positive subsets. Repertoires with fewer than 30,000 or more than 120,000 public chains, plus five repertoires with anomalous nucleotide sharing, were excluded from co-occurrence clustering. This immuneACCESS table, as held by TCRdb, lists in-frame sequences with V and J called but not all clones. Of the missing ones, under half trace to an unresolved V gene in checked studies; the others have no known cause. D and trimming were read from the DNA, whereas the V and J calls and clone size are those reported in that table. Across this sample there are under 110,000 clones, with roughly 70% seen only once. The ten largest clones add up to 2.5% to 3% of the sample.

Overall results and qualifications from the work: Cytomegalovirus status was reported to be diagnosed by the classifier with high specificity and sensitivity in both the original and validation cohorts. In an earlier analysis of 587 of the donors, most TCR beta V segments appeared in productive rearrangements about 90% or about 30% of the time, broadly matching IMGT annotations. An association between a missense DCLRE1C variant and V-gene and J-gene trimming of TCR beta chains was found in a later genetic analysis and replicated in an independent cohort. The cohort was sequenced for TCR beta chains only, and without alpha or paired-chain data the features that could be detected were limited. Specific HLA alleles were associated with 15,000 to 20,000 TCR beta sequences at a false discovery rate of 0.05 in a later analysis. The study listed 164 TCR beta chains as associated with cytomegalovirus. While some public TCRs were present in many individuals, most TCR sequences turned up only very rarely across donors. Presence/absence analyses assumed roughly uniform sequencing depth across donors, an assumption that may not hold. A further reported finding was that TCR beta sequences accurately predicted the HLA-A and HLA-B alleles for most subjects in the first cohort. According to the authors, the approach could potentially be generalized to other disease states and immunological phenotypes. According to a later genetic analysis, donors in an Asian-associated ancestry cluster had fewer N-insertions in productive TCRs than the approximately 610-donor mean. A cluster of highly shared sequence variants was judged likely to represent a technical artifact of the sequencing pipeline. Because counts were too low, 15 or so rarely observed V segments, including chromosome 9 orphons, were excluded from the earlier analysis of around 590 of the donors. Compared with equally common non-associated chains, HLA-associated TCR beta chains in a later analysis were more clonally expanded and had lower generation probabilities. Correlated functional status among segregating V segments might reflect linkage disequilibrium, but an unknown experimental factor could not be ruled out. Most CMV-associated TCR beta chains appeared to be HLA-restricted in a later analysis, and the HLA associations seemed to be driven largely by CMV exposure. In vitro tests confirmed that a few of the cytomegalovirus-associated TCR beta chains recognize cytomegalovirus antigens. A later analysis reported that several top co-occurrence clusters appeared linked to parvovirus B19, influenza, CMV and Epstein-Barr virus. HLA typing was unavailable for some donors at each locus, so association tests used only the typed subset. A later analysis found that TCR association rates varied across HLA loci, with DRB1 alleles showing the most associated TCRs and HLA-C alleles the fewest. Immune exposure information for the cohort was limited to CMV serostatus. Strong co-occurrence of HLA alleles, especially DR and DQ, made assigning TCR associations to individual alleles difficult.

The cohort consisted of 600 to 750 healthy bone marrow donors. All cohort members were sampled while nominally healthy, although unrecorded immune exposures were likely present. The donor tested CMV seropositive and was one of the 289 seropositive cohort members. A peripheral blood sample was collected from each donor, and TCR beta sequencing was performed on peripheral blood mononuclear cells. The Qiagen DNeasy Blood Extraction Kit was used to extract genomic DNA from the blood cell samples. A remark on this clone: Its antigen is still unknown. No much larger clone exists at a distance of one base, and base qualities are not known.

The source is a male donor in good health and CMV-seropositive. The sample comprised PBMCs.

The base sequence is TGTGCCAGCAGCAGGACAGACAATCAGCCCCAGCATTTT. Its product reads: CASSRTDNQPQHF. The chain is made from TRBV4-2 and TRBJ1-5; TRBD1 is perhaps the D gene, given 6 matching bases. The CDR3 has 13 amino acids, counting the end cysteine and phenylalanine. Of all the DNA, just the CDR3 is kept, 39 bases in frame from base 1. V is clipped by 5 bases and J by 3 bases, and the sequence between their germline boundaries is 8 bases long. Per the germline V gene, LGHNA is the CDR1 and YNFKEQ is the CDR2.